This T cell receptor (beta chain) stems from a study of T cells in Graves' hyperthyroidism and ophthalmopathy. Study-wide results and caveats: Expanded thyroid clonotypes (above 0.001) were mostly also found in blood.

Regions amplified from RNA transcripts were the TCR beta CDR3 regions. HTBI primers drove first-round RT-PCR of the TCR CDR3. Each CDR3 protein is one row after TCRdb ran MiXCR on the multiplex PCR reads. The sample lists hundreds of thousands of distinct CDR3 sequences, roughly 24% occurring once. Among ophthalmopathy patients, the Clinical Activity Score reached at least 3, the NOSPECS grade reached at least 4, and duration remained under 3 months. In making diagnoses, clinical symptoms, serum thyroxine and TRAb, thyroid ultrasound and orbital computed tomography were all used. This clonotype was seen a few times. Its antigen is unidentified. A single base separates this from a much larger clone, so it may be a read error. The CDR3 sequence is 16 residues long. CDR1 DFQATT and CDR2 SNEGSKA come from the germline V gene (reference sequence).

The clonotype was recovered from a woman aged 25 to 45 with Graves' ophthalmopathy. The rearrangement joins TRBV20-1 to TRBJ2-4; perhaps TRBD2 as D (6 bases). The sequenced material came from blood. The CDR3 DNA reads as TGCAGTGCTAGCTTGAGCTGGGACTCAGCCAAAAACATTAAGTACTTC. Translating it yields CSASLSWDSAKNIKYF.